This entry describes one T cell receptor (beta chain). This entry comes from a study of blood T cell repertoires in COVID-19. In the authors' workflow: The assay estimated nucleated cells by amplifying reference gene primers. The assay was immunoSEQ multiplex PCR, and TCRdb's table has in-frame clones only and misses some. From that table come the V and J calls and clone size; the DNA was used to work out D and trimming. The sample consists of about 270,000 clones, about nine tenths of them appearing once. The V gene end was trimmed by 10 bases and the J gene end by 5 bases; junction bases not matched to a gene: 11. The CDR3 sequence is 14 residues long. Germline V gives CDR1 MDHEN, CDR2 SYDVKM.

This chain links TRBV28 with TRBJ2-1, with TRBD2 identical over 7 bases. Specimen: peripheral blood. This receptor was taken from a man aged 35 to 55 with active or convalescent COVID-19. As DNA, the CDR3 is TGTGCCACAGAACCCGGGACTATGCACAATGAGCAGTTCTTC. Its protein is CATEPGTMHNEQFF.